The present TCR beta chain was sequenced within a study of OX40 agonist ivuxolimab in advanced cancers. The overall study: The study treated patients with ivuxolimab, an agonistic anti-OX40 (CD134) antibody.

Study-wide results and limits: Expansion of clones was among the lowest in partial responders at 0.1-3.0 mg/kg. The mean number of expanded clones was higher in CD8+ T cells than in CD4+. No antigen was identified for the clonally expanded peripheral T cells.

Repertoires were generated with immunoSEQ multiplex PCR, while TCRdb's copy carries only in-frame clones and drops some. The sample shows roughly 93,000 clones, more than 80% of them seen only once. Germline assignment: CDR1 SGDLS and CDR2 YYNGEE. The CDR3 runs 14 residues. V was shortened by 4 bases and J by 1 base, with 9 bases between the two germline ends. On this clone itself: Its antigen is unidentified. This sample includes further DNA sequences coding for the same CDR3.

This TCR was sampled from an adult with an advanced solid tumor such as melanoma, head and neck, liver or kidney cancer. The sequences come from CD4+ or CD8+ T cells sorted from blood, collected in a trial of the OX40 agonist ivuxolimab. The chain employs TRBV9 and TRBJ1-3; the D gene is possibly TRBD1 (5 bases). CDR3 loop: CASSPPGSGNTIYF. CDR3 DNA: TGTGCCAGCAGCCCCCCAGGGTCTGGAAACACCATATATTTT. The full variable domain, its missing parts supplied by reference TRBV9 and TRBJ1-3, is DSGVTQTPKHLITATGQRVTLRCSPRSGDLSVYWYQQSLDQGLQFLIQYYNGEERAKGNILERFSAQQFPDLHSELNLSSLELGDSALYFCASSPPGSGNTIYFGEGSWLTVV.